The 3 T cell receptor beta chains below come from one sample, sequenced in a study of control samples from healthy donors and cancer patients. Libraries were prepared by immunoSEQ multiplex PCR; TCRdb keeps only in-frame clonotypes and omits some of them. The sample lists about 84,000 clones, roughly nine tenths occurring once. The sequenced material came from blood. These receptors all stem from a man aged 25 to 45 in good health.

This clone was detected a few times. The chain joins TRBV15 to TRBJ2-3, with TRBD1 identical over 9 bases. V was clipped by 6 bases and J by 7 bases; unmatched bases: 2. Per the germline V gene, CDR1 is LNHNV and CDR2 is YYDKDF (reference sequence). The CDR3 is made up of 12 amino acids. CDR3 in amino acids: CATRQGAYTQYF. CDR3 bases: TGTGCCACCAGACAGGGGGCGTATACGCAGTATTTT.

The rearrangement joins TRBV5-8 to TRBJ1-6; D ambiguous. CDR3 length: 14 amino acids. V was clipped by 1 base and J by 0 bases, with 2 bases between them. Germline-derived CDR1 and CDR2 are SGHTS and YDEGEE. In DNA, the CDR3 is TGTGCCAGCAGCTTGTACTCCTATAATTCACCCCTCCACTTT. Its translation: CASSLYSYNSPLHF. Full variable domain (rest looked up from reference TRBV5-8 and TRBJ1-6): EAGVTQSPTHLIKTRGQQATLRCSPISGHTSVYWYQQALGLGLQFLLWYDEGEERNRGNFPPRFSGRQFPNYSSELNVNALELEDSALYLCASSLYSYNSPLHFGNGTRLTVT.

V usage is TRBV6-5 and J usage is TRBJ1-1, with 7 positions matching TRBD1. V was clipped by 2 bases and J by 1 base; unmatched bases: 7. Germline-derived CDR1 and CDR2 are MNHEY and SVGAGI. This CDR3 is built from 16 residues. Here the CDR3 reads CASSYRRRGTNTEAFF. CDR3 DNA: TGTGCCAGCAGTTACAGACGCAGGGGGACGAACACTGAAGCTTTCTTT.